This paragraph covers one TCR beta chain sequence. This sample was taken from a study of blood T cell repertoires in COVID-19. Assay: immunoSEQ multiplex PCR; the TCRdb copy retains only in-frame clones and omits some. The sample shows about 480,000 clones, roughly nine tenths of them seen only once. The germline V gene has CDR1 LGHNA and CDR2 YNFKEQ. The ends lost 2 bases at V and 3 bases at J; junction bases unmatched: 5. The CDR3 length is 16 residues. Sequenced: peripheral blood. This rearrangement joins TRBV4-2 to TRBJ2-5; 11 positions match TRBD2. This receptor was obtained from a man younger than 35 with COVID-19, enrolled during active disease. The CDR3 loop is CASSQSGTSGKETQYF. DNA for the CDR3: TGTGCCAGCAGCCAATCCGGGACTAGCGGTAAAGAGACCCAGTACTTC.